The rows below give T cell receptor beta chains drawn from one sample of a study of T cell responses to AZD1222 COVID-19 vaccine. Clones were sequenced by immunoSEQ multiplex PCR, and TCRdb holds only the in-frame ones, with some missing. This table holds 160,000 or so clones, roughly 94% found once. The input for sequencing was peripheral blood, taken 28 days after the second AZD1222 dose. These receptor sequences come from an adult who received the AZD1222 COVID-19 vaccine. CDR3s leave out the opening cysteine and the closing phenylalanine or tryptophan. Fields, in order: V gene, J gene, CDR3 protein.

>TRBV23-1|TRBJ2-5
ASSHSGQGKETQY
>TRBV5-1|TRBJ1-2
ASSLSGASNYGYT
>TRBV29-1|TRBJ2-5
SVRQGAFGTETQY
>TRBV12-3/TRBV12-4|TRBJ2-5
ASSPQGLPTQY
>TRBV9|TRBJ2-2
ASSVVPGGTGELF
>TRBV29-1|TRBJ2-3
SVEGAGASADTQY
>TRBV6-5|TRBJ2-7
ASRGPSSYEQY
>TRBV29-1|TRBJ2-1
SGRQVYEQF
>TRBV7-8|TRBJ1-4
ASSLPGRTNEKLF
>TRBV5-1|TRBJ1-2
ASRESYGYT
>TRBV7-9|TRBJ1-2
ASSRQGTGANYGYT
>TRBV29-1|TRBJ1-4
SVGGTGLGEKLF
>TRBV6-5|TRBJ1-5
ASTKSGGNQPQH
>TRBV28|TRBJ1-6
ASSLSRGGKNSPLH
>TRBV19|TRBJ1-1
ASSAALVVEAF
>TRBV6-5|TRBJ1-1
ASTGRLNTEAF
>TRBV6-2/TRBV6-3|TRBJ1-1
ASRPTLNTEAF
>TRBV6-5|TRBJ2-4
ASTGTGTGGPIQY
>TRBV10-1|TRBJ1-4
ASSAGINEKLF
>TRBV5-1|TRBJ1-1
ASSLGAARDAEAF
>TRBV7-8|TRBJ1-2
ASSLGTGRYGYT
>TRBV15|TRBJ1-3
ATSSAALSGNTIY
>TRBV15|TRBJ1-2
ATSRDNGAYGYT
>TRBV14|TRBJ2-2
ASSQHLGTGELF
>TRBV7-9|TRBJ2-7
ASSPGTGDYEQY
>TRBV3-1/TRBV3-2|TRBJ1-3
ASSQELSGNTIY
>TRBV7-9|TRBJ1-2
ASSLTEIYGYT
>TRBV7-9|TRBJ1-1
ASSSTGGNTEAF
>TRBV10-3|TRBJ2-2
AISLTAANTGELF
>TRBV10-3|TRBJ1-2
ATADGRGGGYT
>TRBV2|TRBJ1-1
ASSLQGFSEAF